This entry lists 28 T cell receptor beta chains sequenced from one sample in a study of CD8+CD57+ T cells in acquired aplastic anemia. TCR beta VDJ and CDR3 were profiled, and genomic DNA was the template. TCRdb recomputed calls from the reads with MiXCR, one row per CDR3 protein. The sample has fewer than 250,000 distinct CDR3 sequences, around 59% seen once. The source material was sorted CD4+, CD8+, or CD8+CD57+ T cells (not recorded which) from PBMCs. Receptors originate from a human donor in good health, serving as a control.

The V call is TRBV25-1, the J call TRBJ2-7; 13 bases map to TRBD2. Germline CDR1 MGHDK, CDR2 SYGVNS. CDR3 length: 15 residues. Germline trimming cut 6 bases from V and 5 bases from J; bases unmatched to any gene: 7. CDR3 residues: CASSVTGLAGDEQYF. As DNA, the CDR3 is TGTGCCAGCAGCGTAACAGGACTAGCGGGAGACGAGCAGTACTTC.

The chain couples TRBV15 to TRBJ1-6; tentatively, D is TRBD1 (5 bases). The V end lost 10 bases, the J end lost 10 bases, and 20 bases lay between the germline ends. The CDR3 is 14 residues long. In germline, CDR1 is LNHNV, CDR2 YYDKDF (reference sequence). Written as DNA, the CDR3 is TGTGCCAGCAGTTTGTGGGGACCAGGCTCACCCCTCCACTTT. It specifies CASSLWGPGSPLHF.

The chain has TRBV10-3 and TRBJ1-1; no clear D gene. Trimming stripped 4 bases from V and 6 bases from J, with 12 bases between. From germline, CDR1 is ENHRY and CDR2 SYGVKD. The CDR3 is 13 amino acids. The CDR3 nucleotides read TGTGCCATCAGTGCCGAGACGCAAGCTGAAGCTTTCTTT. Translation gives CAISAETQAEAFF.

The chain recombines TRBV20-1 with TRBJ1-3; tentatively, D is TRBD1 (6 bases). This CDR3 has 15 residues. Trimming left V 3 bases short and J 0 bases short, with 12 bases between. Germline V gene data show CDR1 as DFQATT and CDR2 as SNEGSKA (reference sequence). Here the CDR3 reads CSARDSLFSGNTIYF. CDR3 nucleotides: TGCAGTGCTAGGGACAGTCTTTTCTCTGGAAACACCATATATTTT.

This clonotype was counted a few times. A much larger clone differs from this one at a single base, so this may be a read error. The J gene is TRBJ1-2, the V gene TRBV9; TRBD1 might be the D (6 bases). The CDR3 sequence is 15 residues long. Trimming removed 0 bases from V and 4 bases from J, with 13 bases in between. Germline CDR1 SGDLS, CDR2 YYNGEE. CDR3 in DNA: TGTGCCAGCAGCGTAGGGCCTCAGGGGAGCTATGGCTACACCTTC. Protein product: CASSVGPQGSYGYTF.

The sample holds a few counts of this clonotype. The chain recombines TRBV28 with TRBJ1-5; 8 bases agree with TRBD1. This CDR3 is 17 amino acids long. Germline loops: CDR1 MDHEN, CDR2 SYDVKM. Losses at the gene ends were 5 bases for V and 1 base for J; bases not matched to a gene: 10. The CDR3 sequence is CASSPFPGQGSNQPQHF. CDR3 sequence (DNA): TGTGCCAGCAGTCCTTTTCCTGGACAGGGAAGCAATCAGCCCCAGCATTTT.

The J gene is TRBJ1-1, the V gene TRBV2; TRBD1 might be the D (5 bases). Germline loops: CDR1 SNHLY, CDR2 FYNNEI. V lost 6 bases and J lost 4, with 21 bases in between. The CDR3 is 16 amino acids. Written as DNA, the CDR3 is TGTGCCAGCAGGGGGGGTGGCGGTGGATGGGGCACTGAAGCTTTCTTT. Translating it yields CASRGGGGGWGTEAFF.

In its sample, this clonotype was seen many times. DNA of the CDR3: TGTGCCACCAGTGACGCAGGGGGGCGAGAGACCCAGTACTTC. Amino acid sequence: CATSDAGGRETQYF. The chain joins TRBV24-1 to TRBJ2-5; possible D gene TRBD1, 7 bases. Per germline, CDR1 KGHDR and CDR2 SFDVKD. Trimming took 4 bases from V and 4 from J, leaving 12 bases between them. The CDR3 spans 14 residues.

V gene TRBV9 combines with J gene TRBJ2-7, with TRBD2 identical over 7 bases. V lost 2 bases to trimming and J lost 3 bases; unmatched junction nucleotides: 8. The CDR3 length is 15 residues. From germline, CDR1 is SGDLS and CDR2 YYNGEE. Written as DNA, the CDR3 is TGTGCCAGCAGCGTGGGGAGCGGGGCCCTCTACGAGCAGTACTTC. This sequence encodes CASSVGSGALYEQYF.

This clonotype was picked up a small number of times. The chain joins TRBV7-8 to TRBJ1-6; the D gene is possibly TRBD1 (6 bases). CDR1 is SGHVS, CDR2 FQNEAQ, per germline. CDR3 length equals 13 residues. V lost 1 base to trimming and J lost 8 bases, with 6 bases between them. Here the CDR3 DNA reads TGTGCCAGCAGCTTAGACAGGGATTCACCCCTCCACTTT. Encoded protein: CASSLDRDSPLHF.

As regards this clonotype: Since a much larger clone is just one base distant, this may be a read error. This rearrangement joins TRBV5-6 to TRBJ2-5; D not certain. V lost 3 bases and J 2 bases, leaving 8 bases between the germline ends. The CDR3 is made up of 13 amino acids. Per the germline V gene, CDR1 is SGHDT and CDR2 is YYEEEE. CDR3 nucleotides: TGTGCCAGCAGCTCCTATCATCAAGAGACCCAGTACTTC. This sequence encodes CASSSYHQETQYF.

The rearrangement joins TRBV7-9 to TRBJ1-1; TRBD1 is a possible D gene (6 bases). The V end was cut by 1 base, the J end by 4 bases, with 22 bases between. Germline CDR1 and CDR2: SEHNR and FQNEAQ (reference sequence). The CDR3 covers 18 residues. CDR3 nucleotides: TGTGCCAGCAGCTTAGGGGCGGGGGGCGCAGGTCCGGGCACTGAAGCTTTCTTT. Protein sequence: CASSLGAGGAGPGTEAFF.

This clonotype was observed at least ten times. This chain joins TRBV29-1 and TRBJ2-3; no reliable D call. The V gene lost 4 bases and the J gene lost 0 bases, with 11 bases spanning the gap. The CDR3 is 14 residues long. The germline gives CDR1 SQVTM, CDR2 ANQGSEA. In DNA form, the CDR3 reads TGCAGCGTTGGCTTTACTCTGAGCACAGATACGCAGTATTTT. Its translation: CSVGFTLSTDTQYF.

This sequence joins TRBV20-1 and TRBJ2-1; the match to TRBD2 covers 9 bases. Trimming cost V 4 bases and J 4 bases; bases outside gene matches: 11. Germline CDR1 reads DFQATT; CDR2 reads SNEGSKA (reference sequence). The CDR3 is 16 residues long. The CDR3 region has the DNA TGCAGTGCTATAGGAAGCGGGGGGCCGGGGTACAATGAGCAGTTCTTC. Translating gives CSAIGSGGPGYNEQFF.

This clonotype is termed medium-sized (0.01 to 0.1%). The V gene is TRBV15, the J gene TRBJ1-2; possible D gene TRBD1, 5 bases. Germline V gene data show CDR1 as LNHNV and CDR2 as YYDKDF (reference sequence). The CDR3 contains 15 residues. Trimming left V 1 base short and J 3 bases short, with 12 bases between. The CDR3: CATSRGGVGDYGYTF. The CDR3 DNA reads TGTGCCACCAGCAGAGGTGGGGTGGGGGACTATGGCTACACCTTC.

V is TRBV5-4 and J is TRBJ2-2; 12 positions agree with TRBD1. V trimming: 4 bases; J trimming: 6 bases; junction bases outside the gene matches: 7. There are 16 residues in the CDR3. CDR1 and CDR2 (germline): SGHNT, YYREEE (reference sequence). CDR3 coding DNA: TGTGCCAGCAGCCGGGGACAGGGGGCTGGGGCCGGGGAGCTGTTTTTT. It codes for CASSRGQGAGAGELFF.

This clonotype was observed many times. V is TRBV4-2 and J is TRBJ1-4; the D gene is possibly TRBD1 (6 bases). The CDR3 is 16 residues long. Per germline, CDR1 LGHNA and CDR2 YNFKEQ. Trimming stripped 0 bases from V and 6 bases from J, with 14 bases between. CDR3 DNA: TGTGCCAGCAGCCAAGACCGAATGGGGGCATATGAAAAACTGTTTTTT. Translation gives CASSQDRMGAYEKLFF.

This clonotype was picked up many times. This sequence joins TRBV12-3 or TRBV12-4 and TRBJ1-1, with a weak D call TRBD1 (5 bases). The CDR3 is 14 residues long. V gave up 6 bases and J gave up 1 base, with 12 bases separating them. Here the CDR3 reads CASRTGTANTEAFF. The CDR3 DNA is TGTGCCAGCAGAACCGGGACGGCGAACACTGAAGCTTTCTTT.

V is TRBV5-1 and J is TRBJ2-7, with D perhaps TRBD1 (5 bases). The ends were cut back, 0 bases at V and 6 bases at J, with 7 bases in the middle. CDR1 and CDR2 from the germline V gene are SGHRS and YFSETQ. The CDR3 has 12 residues. For the CDR3, the DNA is TGCGCCAGCAGCTTGGGGGGCCTCGAGCAGTACTTC. Encoded protein: CASSLGGLEQYF.

This clonotype has a count of ten or more. The V and J genes are TRBV19 and TRBJ1-3; TRBD1 matches 7 bases. Germline V gene sequence: CDR1 LNHDA, CDR2 SQIVND (reference sequence). The CDR3 runs to 17 residues. Losses at the gene ends were 3 bases for V and 0 bases for J; bases not matched to a gene: 8. The CDR3 loop reads CASSIYRGIGSGNTIYF. CDR3 in DNA: TGTGCCAGTAGTATCTACAGGGGAATAGGCTCTGGAAACACCATATATTTT. The full variable domain, its missing parts supplied by reference TRBV19 and TRBJ1-3, is DGGITQSPKYLFRKEGQNVTLSCEQNLNHDAMYWYRQDPGQGLRLIYYSQIVNDFQKGDIAEGYSVSREKKESFPLTVTSAQKNPTAFYLCASSIYRGIGSGNTIYFGEGSWLTVV.

The genes are TRBV9 and TRBJ2-7; 12 bases line up with TRBD1. This CDR3 region has 17 residues. The germline gives CDR1 SGDLS, CDR2 YYNGEE. With 3 bases clipped from V and 0 bases from J, the junction kept 7 bases outside the gene matches. The CDR3 nucleotides are TGTGCCAGCAGCGCGGGACAGGGGGCCAACATCTCCTACGAGCAGTACTTC. Translating it yields CASSAGQGANISYEQYF. Full variable domain (missing parts from reference TRBV9 and TRBJ2-7): DSGVTQTPKHLITATGQRVTLRCSPRSGDLSVYWYQQSLDQGLQFLIQYYNGEERAKGNILERFSAQQFPDLHSELNLSSLELGDSALYFCASSAGQGANISYEQYFGPGTRLTVT.

This clonotype has more than one count but fewer than ten. V gene TRBV29-1 combines with J gene TRBJ1-2; TRBD1 might be the D (5 bases). The V gene lost 7 bases and the J gene lost 3 bases, with 15 bases spanning the gap. The germline V gene has CDR1 SQVTM and CDR2 ANQGSEA. This CDR3 has 13 amino acids. CDR3 bases: TGCAGCGCGCCTGAGAGGGACGACTATGGCTACACCTTC. Translating it yields CSAPERDDYGYTF.

This clonotype was observed many times. V gene TRBV11-2 combines with J gene TRBJ2-3; 7 bases match TRBD2. This CDR3 comprises 16 residues. The V gene end was trimmed by 0 bases and the J gene end by 7 bases; junction bases not matched to a gene: 10. Looked up from germline, CDR1 is SGHAT and CDR2 is FQNNGV. For the CDR3, the DNA is TGTGCCAGCAGCTTAGACTTACGGGGAGGGGTCAATACGCAGTATTTT. Encoded protein: CASSLDLRGGVNTQYF.

This clonotype was found many times. V usage is TRBV20-1 and J usage is TRBJ2-2; D not certain. Germline CDR1 and CDR2: DFQATT and SNEGSKA (reference sequence). The V end was cut by 7 bases, the J end by 0 bases, with 9 bases between. This CDR3 has 13 residues. CDR3 DNA: TGCAGTGGTCGGCTAGCGAACACCGGGGAGCTGTTTTTT. Amino acids: CSGRLANTGELFF.

This rearrangement joins TRBV20-1 to TRBJ1-1; no clear D. V was cut by 6 bases and J by 6 bases, with 17 bases left in between. The germline gives CDR1 DFQATT, CDR2 SNEGSKA (reference sequence). There are 13 residues in the CDR3. The CDR3 DNA reads TGCAGTGCCCCAATAAGAGGTTTCTCTGAAGCTTTCTTT. Amino acids: CSAPIRGFSEAFF.

This clonotype was seen ten or more times. This chain connects TRBV27 to TRBJ2-7; no firm D call. V lost 1 base and J 1 base, leaving 5 bases between the germline ends. There are 13 residues in the CDR3. The germline CDR1 and CDR2 sequences are MNHEY and SMNVEV (reference sequence). The chain's CDR3 is CASSLYPSYEQYF. DNA of the CDR3: TGTGCCAGCAGTTTATACCCATCCTACGAGCAGTACTTC.

This clonotype was counted only a few times. A clone one base away is much larger, so this may be a read error. The chain employs TRBV7-9 and TRBJ1-4; a weak D match, TRBD1 (6 bases). The ends were cut back, 4 bases at V and 10 bases at J, with 13 bases in the middle. CDR3 length: 13 residues. CDR1 and CDR2 (germline): SEHNR, FQNEAQ (reference sequence). The CDR3 loop is CASSSGGTVKLFF. CDR3 bases: TGTGCCAGCAGCTCCGGGGGCACCGTAAAACTGTTTTTT.

This clonotype was seen ten or more times. One end of the junction fails to match germline, which may point to a read error. The chain couples TRBV7-2 to TRBJ2-7, with TRBD2 matching over 11 bases. The CDR3 runs to 15 residues. Per germline, CDR1 SGHTA and CDR2 FQGNSA. CDR3 DNA: TGTGCCAGCAGCTTTAGCGGGGGGGCTTCCTCCGAGCAGTACTTC. The encoded protein is CASSFSGGASSEQYF.